These 13 T cell receptor beta chains originate from one sample sequenced in a study of graft-versus-host responses after intestinal transplantation. The method was immunoSEQ multiplex PCR; TCRdb's version includes in-frame clones alone and lacks a portion of them. The table includes fewer than 70,000 clones, roughly 92% detected once. Here the sequenced sample was bone marrow, taken nearly 750 days after intestinal transplantation. All receptors come from a human patient who received an intestinal transplant, so some T cells may come from the graft donor.

This sequence joins TRBV28 and TRBJ2-2; no definite D call. This CDR3 has 13 amino acids. The germline V gene encodes CDR1 MDHEN and CDR2 SYDVKM. The V end was cut by 5 bases, the J end by 4 bases, with 8 bases between. The CDR3 DNA reads TGTGCCAGCAGTGAGATGTCCACCGGGGAGCTGTTTTTT. The encoded protein is CASSEMSTGELFF.

V usage is TRBV10-2 and J usage is TRBJ2-7; maybe TRBD2 (6 bases). CDR3 size: 14 residues. Germline-derived CDR1 and CDR2 are WSHSY and SAAADI. Deletions cut 7 bases from V and 6 bases from J, with 19 bases between. Here the CDR3 DNA reads TGCGCCAGCAACCAGCTAGCGTCTAGCGCCGAGCAGTACTTC. Its protein product is CASNQLASSAEQYF.

This clone is labeled medium-sized. V usage is TRBV6-6 and J usage is TRBJ2-7; D is undetermined. The V gene's germline CDR1 is MNHNY and CDR2 SVGAGI (reference sequence). The germline V and J ends were trimmed by 11 bases and 2 bases, with 7 bases remaining between them. The CDR3 length is 10 residues. The CDR3 coding sequence is TGTGCCCTTGGGACCTACGAGCAGTACTTC. This gives the protein CALGTYEQYF.

The chain has TRBV27 and TRBJ2-2, with 10 bases aligning to TRBD1. The CDR3 has 17 amino acids. With V trimmed by 2 bases and J by 3 bases, 6 bases remained unmatched. In germline, CDR1 is MNHEY, CDR2 SMNVEV (reference sequence). CDR3: CASSLGTGAIDTGELFF. In nucleotides, the CDR3 is TGTGCCAGCAGTTTAGGGACAGGGGCTATTGACACCGGGGAGCTGTTTTTT.

The chain uses TRBV5-1 and TRBJ1-4; D is ambiguous. This CDR3 is 14 amino acids long. Trimming took off 1 base at V and 0 bases at J, with 4 bases between the two ends. Germline CDR1 reads SGHRS; CDR2 reads YFSETQ. This CDR3 reads CASSLSATNEKLFF. The CDR3 DNA is TGCGCCAGCAGCTTGTCTGCAACTAATGAAAAACTGTTTTTT.

This rearrangement joins TRBV5-1 to TRBJ2-3; D gene ambiguous. Germline-derived CDR1 and CDR2 are SGHRS and YFSETQ. The CDR3 sequence is 14 residues long. V shed 5 bases and J shed 4 bases, with 14 bases lying between them. CDR3 region: CASRKQHGPDTQYF. The CDR3 DNA is TGCGCCAGCAGAAAGCAGCACGGCCCAGATACGCAGTATTTT. Complete variable domain (other parts from reference TRBV5-1 and TRBJ2-3): KAGVTQTPRYLIKTRGQQVTLSCSPISGHRSVSWYQQTPGQGLQFLFEYFSETQRNKGNFPGRFSGRQFSNSRSEMNVSTLELGDSALYLCASRKQHGPDTQYFGPGTRLTVL.

The chain recombines TRBV9 with TRBJ2-1; weak D call: TRBD2 (6 bases). This CDR3 spans 16 amino acids. Germline V gene data show CDR1 as SGDLS and CDR2 as YYNGEE. Between the trimmed V and J ends, which lost 4 bases and 6 bases, there was a span of 20 bases. CDR3 sequence: CASSPWGLPGPNEQFF. CDR3 nucleotide sequence: TGTGCCAGCAGCCCATGGGGACTCCCGGGGCCCAATGAGCAGTTCTTC.

The chain recombines TRBV7-9 with TRBJ2-3, with TRBD1 matching 7 bases. This CDR3 is built from 11 residues. The V segment lost 6 bases and the J segment 10 bases; nucleotides outside the gene matches: 4. Germline V lookup: CDR1 SEHNR, CDR2 FQNEAQ (reference sequence). The DNA for the CDR3 is TGTGCCAGCAGGCGAACAGGGGCGCAGTATTTT. Protein: CASRRTGAQYF.

This clone was recorded only once. The chain combines TRBV5-1 with TRBJ2-2, with a possible D match to TRBD1 (6 bases). CDR3 size: 12 residues. Looked up from germline, CDR1 is SGHRS and CDR2 is YFSETQ. V dropped 4 bases and J dropped 5 bases, with 6 bases sitting between them. The CDR3 DNA follows: TGCGCCAGCAGCAGGGGGACCGGGGAGCTGTTTTTT. Amino acids: CASSRGTGELFF.

The rearrangement links TRBV19 to TRBJ2-7; D may correspond to TRBD1 or TRBD2 (5 bases each). The germline V gene has CDR1 LNHDA and CDR2 SQIVND (reference sequence). V gave up 5 bases and J gave up 2 bases, with 16 bases separating them. CDR3 length: 15 residues. The CDR3 is CASSSGPEWTYEQYF. CDR3 in DNA: TGTGCCAGTAGTTCGGGGCCAGAGTGGACCTACGAGCAGTACTTC. Based on the CDR3 plus reference TRBV19 and TRBJ2-7, the full variable domain is DGGITQSPKYLFRKEGQNVTLSCEQNLNHDAMYWYRQDPGQGLRLIYYSQIVNDFQKGDIAEGYSVSREKKESFPLTVTSAQKNPTAFYLCASSSGPEWTYEQYFGPGTRLTVT.

The chain recombines TRBV6-4 with TRBJ2-1, with TRBD2 identical over 7 bases. V shed 4 bases, J shed 6 bases, and the junction held 3 bases outside the gene matches. This CDR3 is built from 13 residues. Looked up from germline, CDR1 is MRHNA and CDR2 is SNTAGT. CDR3 region: CASSAGTINEQFF. CDR3 DNA: TGTGCCAGCAGTGCCGGGACTATCAATGAGCAGTTCTTC.

The chain employs TRBV2 and TRBJ2-1, with a weak D call TRBD1 (5 bases). The CDR3 runs to 16 residues. Germline V gene lookup returns CDR1 SNHLY and CDR2 FYNNEI. Between the trimmed V and J ends, which lost 6 bases and 5 bases, there was a span of 20 bases. Here the CDR3 reads CASRGLLGAANNEQFF. CDR3 coding DNA: TGTGCCAGCAGGGGCCTTCTAGGGGCAGCTAACAATGAGCAGTTCTTC.

This clone was observed a handful of times. Other DNA sequences in this specimen translate into the identical CDR3. The chain joins TRBV7-9 to TRBJ1-2; no clear D gene. CDR1 is SEHNR and CDR2 is FQNEAQ in the germline V gene (reference sequence). The ends were cut back, 5 bases at V and 5 bases at J, with 6 bases in the middle. The CDR3 runs 11 residues. The CDR3 region has the DNA TGTGCCAGCAGCCGGGCTTATGGCTACACCTTC. Protein product: CASSRAYGYTF. The complete variable domain, with remaining parts taken from reference TRBV7-9 and TRBJ1-2, reads DTGVSQNPRHKITKRGQNVTFRCDPISEHNRLYWYRQTLGQGPEFLTYFQNEAQLEKSRLLSDRFSAERPKGSFSTLEIQRTEQGDSAMYLCASSRAYGYTFGSGTRLTVV.